This T cell receptor (beta chain) was documented in a study of blood T cell repertoires in COVID-19. Study context: The cDNA or gDNA used as material had been derived from T cells, B-cell-depleted T cells, or PBMCs.

Under the authors' procedure: Reference gene primer amplification in the assay estimated nucleated cell counts. The repertoire was sequenced with immunoSEQ multiplex PCR; TCRdb's copy has only in-frame clones and lacks some. V, J and clone size are taken as reported in that table, and D and trimming were inferred from the DNA itself. The sample has approximately 13,000 clones, around 80% seen once; the top ten hold approximately 28%. Looked up from germline, CDR1 is SQVTM and CDR2 is ANQGSEA. The CDR3 contains 13 residues. The V end lost 7 bases, the J end lost 4 bases, and 11 bases lay between the germline ends.

This clonotype was sampled from a woman between 45 and 60 years old with active or convalescent COVID-19. V and J are TRBV29-1 and TRBJ2-6; D possibly uses TRBD1 or TRBD2 (5 bases each). The sample was peripheral blood. The CDR3 sequence is CSARGSGANVLTF. The CDR3 nucleotides are TGCAGCGCGAGGGGTTCGGGGGCCAACGTCCTGACTTTC.